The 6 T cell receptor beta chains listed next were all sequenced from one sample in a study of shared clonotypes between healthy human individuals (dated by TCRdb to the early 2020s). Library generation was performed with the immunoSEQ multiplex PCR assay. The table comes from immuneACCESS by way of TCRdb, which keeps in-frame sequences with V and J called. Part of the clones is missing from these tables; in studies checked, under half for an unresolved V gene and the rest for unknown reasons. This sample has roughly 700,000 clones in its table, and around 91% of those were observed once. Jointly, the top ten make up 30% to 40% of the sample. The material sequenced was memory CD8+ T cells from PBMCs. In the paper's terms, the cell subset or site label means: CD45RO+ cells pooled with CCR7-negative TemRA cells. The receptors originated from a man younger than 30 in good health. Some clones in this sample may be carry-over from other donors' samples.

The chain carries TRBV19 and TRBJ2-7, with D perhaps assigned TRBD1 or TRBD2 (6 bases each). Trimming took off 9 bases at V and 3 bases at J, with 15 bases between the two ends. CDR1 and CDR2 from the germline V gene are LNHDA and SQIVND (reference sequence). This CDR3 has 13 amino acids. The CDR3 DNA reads TGTGCCAGCCGGGGGCAGGGGTACTACGAGCAGTACTTC. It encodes CASRGQGYYEQYF.

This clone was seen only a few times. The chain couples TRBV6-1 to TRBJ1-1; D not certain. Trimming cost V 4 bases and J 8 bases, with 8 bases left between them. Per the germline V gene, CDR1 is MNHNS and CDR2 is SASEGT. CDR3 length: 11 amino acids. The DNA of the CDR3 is TGTGCCAGCAGTGTCCCAGGAGAAGCTTTCTTT. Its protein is CASSVPGEAFF.

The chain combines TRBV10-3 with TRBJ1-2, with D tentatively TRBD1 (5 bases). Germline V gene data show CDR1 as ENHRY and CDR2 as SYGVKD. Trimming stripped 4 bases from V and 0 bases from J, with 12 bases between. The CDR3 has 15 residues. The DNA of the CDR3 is TGTGCCATCAGTGGGCGGGACTCCGCTAACTATGGCTACACCTTC. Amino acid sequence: CAISGRDSANYGYTF.

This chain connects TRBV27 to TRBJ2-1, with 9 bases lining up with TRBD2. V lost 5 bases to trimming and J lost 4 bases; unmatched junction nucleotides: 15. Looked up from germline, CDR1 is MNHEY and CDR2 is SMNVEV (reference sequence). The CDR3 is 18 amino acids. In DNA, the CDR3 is TGTGCCAGCAGTCCTCGGGGCGGGAGGGCCGTTGATTACAATGAGCAGTTCTTC. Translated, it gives CASSPRGGRAVDYNEQFF.

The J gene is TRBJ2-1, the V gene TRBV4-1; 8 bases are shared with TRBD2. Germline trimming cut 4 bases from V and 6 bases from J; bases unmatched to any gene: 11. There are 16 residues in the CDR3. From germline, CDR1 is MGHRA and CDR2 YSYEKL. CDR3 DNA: TGCGCCAGCAGCCTACGTGGCCTAGCGGGCGGCAATGAGCAGTTCTTC. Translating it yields CASSLRGLAGGNEQFF.

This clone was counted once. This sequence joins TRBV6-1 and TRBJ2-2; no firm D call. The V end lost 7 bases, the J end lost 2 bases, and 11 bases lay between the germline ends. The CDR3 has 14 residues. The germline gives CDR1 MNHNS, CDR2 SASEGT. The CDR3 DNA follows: TGTGCCAGCATGGGCAGTCTTAACACCGGGGAGCTGTTTTTT. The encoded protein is CASMGSLNTGELFF.